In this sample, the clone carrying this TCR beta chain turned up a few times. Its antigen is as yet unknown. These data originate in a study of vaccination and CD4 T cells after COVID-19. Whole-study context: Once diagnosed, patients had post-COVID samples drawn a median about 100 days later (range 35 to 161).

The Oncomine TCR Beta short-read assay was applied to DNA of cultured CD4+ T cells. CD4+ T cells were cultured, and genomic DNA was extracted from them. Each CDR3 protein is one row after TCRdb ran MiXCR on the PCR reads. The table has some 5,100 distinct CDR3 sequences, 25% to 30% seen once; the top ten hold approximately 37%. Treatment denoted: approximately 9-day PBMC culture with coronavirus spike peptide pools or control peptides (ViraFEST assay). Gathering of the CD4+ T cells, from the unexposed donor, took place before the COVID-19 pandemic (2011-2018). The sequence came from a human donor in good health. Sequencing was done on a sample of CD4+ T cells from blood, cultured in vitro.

As DNA, the CDR3 is TGTGCCAGCAGCCCCCCCCCGCGAGACGAGCAGTACTTC. Amino acids: CASSPPPRDEQYF. The rearrangement links TRBV7-9 to TRBJ2-7; D is unresolved. The germline gives CDR1 SEHNR, CDR2 FQNEAQ (reference sequence). V lost 5 bases, J lost 5 bases, and 13 bases lay in between. This CDR3 region has 13 residues.